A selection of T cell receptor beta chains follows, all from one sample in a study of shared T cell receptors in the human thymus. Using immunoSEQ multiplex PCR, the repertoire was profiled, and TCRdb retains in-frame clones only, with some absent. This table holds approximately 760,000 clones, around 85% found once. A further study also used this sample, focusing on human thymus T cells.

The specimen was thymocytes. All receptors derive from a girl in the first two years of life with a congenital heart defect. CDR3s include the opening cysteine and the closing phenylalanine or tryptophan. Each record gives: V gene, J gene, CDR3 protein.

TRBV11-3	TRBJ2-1	CASSLRETGLARDLVF
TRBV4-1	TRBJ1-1	CASSQDTGNTEAFF
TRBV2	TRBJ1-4	CASSDGDRGHEKLFF
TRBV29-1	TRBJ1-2	CSVKSANRGGYTF
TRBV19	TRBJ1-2	CASSKTPVAFYGYTF
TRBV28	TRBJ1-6	CASNSTGVRSYNSPLHF
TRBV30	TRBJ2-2	CAWSFTQIGELFF
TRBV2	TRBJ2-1	CASSEPIDFNEQFF
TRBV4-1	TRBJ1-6	CASSHEAGPPLSPLHF
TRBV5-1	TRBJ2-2	CASSSARLTGANTGELFF
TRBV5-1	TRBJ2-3	CASSHRRASGDTDTQYF
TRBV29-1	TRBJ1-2	CSVEAWQGRGNYGYTF
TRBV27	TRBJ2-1	CASSHVPGQGFNEQFF
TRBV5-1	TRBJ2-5	CASTGFQETQYF
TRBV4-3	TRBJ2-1	CASSFYAGLANNEQFF
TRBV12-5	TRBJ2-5	CASGLLSTGTSGVPRGETQYF
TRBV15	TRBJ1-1	CATSRVNFGTGLKWTEAFF
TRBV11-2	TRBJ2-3	CASSPGRTSGDTQYF
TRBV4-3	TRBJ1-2	CASRHRTGHGLDYGYTF
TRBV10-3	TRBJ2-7	CAISGFGGLAAYEQYF
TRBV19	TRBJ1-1	CASSITVRSTEAFF
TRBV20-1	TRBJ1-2	CSARADYGYTF
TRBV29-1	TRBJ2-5	CSVEAPTGAYGFRETQYF
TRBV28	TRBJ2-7	CASSPAGLLNVHEQYF
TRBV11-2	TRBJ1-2	CASDYGDREANYGYTF
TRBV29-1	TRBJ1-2	CSVEDAGESYGYTF
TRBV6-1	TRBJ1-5	CASKEDSNQPQHF
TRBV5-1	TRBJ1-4	CASSLRTGRGEKLFF
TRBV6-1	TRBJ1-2	CASSGGQGVFRDYGYTF
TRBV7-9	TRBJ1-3	CASSISGNTIYF
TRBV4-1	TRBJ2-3	CASSQDRRGLTDTQYF
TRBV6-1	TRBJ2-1	CASSEAQVRGSEKPNEQFF
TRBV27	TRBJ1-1	CASRQGGTEAFF
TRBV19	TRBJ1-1	CASSGSSRDFNTEAFF
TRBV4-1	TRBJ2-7	CASSHTGTGFPYEQYF
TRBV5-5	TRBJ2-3	CASSLGQVGASDTQYF
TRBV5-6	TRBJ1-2	CASREPKDSLNYGYTF
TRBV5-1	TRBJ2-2	CASRGQFTGELFF
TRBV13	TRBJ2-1	CASSSTSGNVWVF
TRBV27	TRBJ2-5	CASSRPGNTDEQYF
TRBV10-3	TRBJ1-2	CAISEWGQGLGSARGYTF
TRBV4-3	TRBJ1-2	CASSQDPGQGVTTDGYTF
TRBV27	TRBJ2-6	CASSKFPPGPGANVLTF
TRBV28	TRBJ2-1	CASKPSGGASYNEQFF
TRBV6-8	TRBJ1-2	CASSSIKVGQGRGGYTF
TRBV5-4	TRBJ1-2	CASSATGNYGYTF
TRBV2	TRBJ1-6	CASSSQKTGADNSPLHF
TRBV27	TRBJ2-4	CASSLGDIQYF
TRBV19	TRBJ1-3	CASSPFGTELNTIYF
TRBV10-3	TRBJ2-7	CAISVGRIYEQYF
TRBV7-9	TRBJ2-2	CASSLSIRTPNTGELFF